The T cell receptor beta chain described here comes from a study of shared clonotypes between healthy human individuals. Unmatched junction bases numbered 6, after V lost 3 bases and J lost 7 bases. Looked up from germline, CDR1 is LNHDA and CDR2 is SQIVND (reference sequence). The CDR3 has 15 amino acids. Original handling: ImmunoSEQ junction-only sequences lacked quality scores, so their filtering differed. Libraries were prepared by immunoSEQ multiplex PCR; TCRdb keeps only in-frame clonotypes and omits some of them. V, J and clone size are taken as reported in that table, and D and trimming were inferred from the DNA itself. This table has about 2.1 million clones, 93% appearing once. A note on this clone: The antigen is undetermined.

Study-level results: Specimens sampled were limited to blood, with tissue repertoires likely differing. It was observed that 4% to 6% of naive CD4 clonotypes were shared across a handful of donors.

Naive CD8 cells lacked CD45RO and underwent positive selection for CCR7, leaving out terminally differentiated effector memory CD45RA+ cells. Every contributor of samples was a Caucasian grown-up residing in Nashville, Tennessee. The sequencing input was naive CD8+ T cells from PBMCs. V is TRBV19 and J is TRBJ1-5; the match to TRBD1 covers 10 bases. The clonotype was recovered from a man younger than 35 in good health. Some clones in this sample may be carry-over from other donors' samples. For the CDR3, the DNA is TGTGCCAGTAGTATCGCCGGACAGGGGGTCCAGCCCCAGCATTTT. Protein product: CASSIAGQGVQPQHF.